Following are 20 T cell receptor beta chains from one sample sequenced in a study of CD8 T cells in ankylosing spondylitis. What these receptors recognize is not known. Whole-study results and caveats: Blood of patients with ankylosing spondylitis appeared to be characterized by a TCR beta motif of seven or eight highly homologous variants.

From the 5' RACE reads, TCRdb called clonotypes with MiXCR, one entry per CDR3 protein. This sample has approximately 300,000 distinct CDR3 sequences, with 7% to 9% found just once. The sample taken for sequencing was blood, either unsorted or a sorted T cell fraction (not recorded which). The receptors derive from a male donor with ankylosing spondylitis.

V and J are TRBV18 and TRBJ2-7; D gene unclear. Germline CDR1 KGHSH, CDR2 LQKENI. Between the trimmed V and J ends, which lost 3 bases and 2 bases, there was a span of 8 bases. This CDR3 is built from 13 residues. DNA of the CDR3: TGTGCCAGCTCACCCGATAAACCCTACGAGCAGTACTTC. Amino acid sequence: CASSPDKPYEQYF.

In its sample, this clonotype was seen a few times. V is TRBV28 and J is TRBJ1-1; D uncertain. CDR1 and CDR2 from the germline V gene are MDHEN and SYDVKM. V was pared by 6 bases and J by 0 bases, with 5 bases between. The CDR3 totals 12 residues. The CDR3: CASRVLNTEAFF. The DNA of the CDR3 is TGTGCCAGCAGAGTTCTGAACACTGAAGCTTTCTTT.

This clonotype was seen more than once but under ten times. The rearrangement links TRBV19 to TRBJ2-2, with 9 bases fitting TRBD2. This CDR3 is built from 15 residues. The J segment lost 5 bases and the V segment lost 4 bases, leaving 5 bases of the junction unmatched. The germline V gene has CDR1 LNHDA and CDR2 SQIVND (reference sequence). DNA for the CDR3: TGTGCCAGTAGTACCGGACTAGCGTATACCGGGGAGCTGTTTTTT. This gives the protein CASSTGLAYTGELFF. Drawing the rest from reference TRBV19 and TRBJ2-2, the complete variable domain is DGGITQSPKYLFRKEGQNVTLSCEQNLNHDAMYWYRQDPGQGLRLIYYSQIVNDFQKGDIAEGYSVSREKKESFPLTVTSAQKNPTAFYLCASSTGLAYTGELFFGEGSRLTVL.

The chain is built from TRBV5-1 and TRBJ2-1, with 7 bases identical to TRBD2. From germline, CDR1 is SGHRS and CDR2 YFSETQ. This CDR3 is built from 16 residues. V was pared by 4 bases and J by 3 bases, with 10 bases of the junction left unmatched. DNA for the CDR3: TGCGCCAGCAGCCCGGATGGTGGCGGGAGCTACAATGAGCAGTTCTTC. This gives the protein CASSPDGGGSYNEQFF. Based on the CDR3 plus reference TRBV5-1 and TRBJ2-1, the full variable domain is KAGVTQTPRYLIKTRGQQVTLSCSPISGHRSVSWYQQTPGQGLQFLFEYFSETQRNKGNFPGRFSGRQFSNSRSEMNVSTLELGDSALYLCASSPDGGGSYNEQFFGPGTRLTVL.

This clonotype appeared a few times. The chain's CDR3 is CSARLYNEQFF. The CDR3 DNA reads TGCAGTGCCCGGCTATACAATGAGCAGTTCTTC. J is TRBJ2-1 and V is TRBV20-1; the D is unclear. Germline V gene lookup returns CDR1 DFQATT and CDR2 SNEGSKA (reference sequence). V was cut by 6 bases and J by 4 bases, with 7 bases left in between. The CDR3 spans 11 residues.

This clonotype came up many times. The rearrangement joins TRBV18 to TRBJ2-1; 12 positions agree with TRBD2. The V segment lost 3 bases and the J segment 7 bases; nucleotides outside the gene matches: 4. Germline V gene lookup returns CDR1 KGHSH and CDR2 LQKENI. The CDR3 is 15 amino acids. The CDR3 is CASSPGTSGWNEQFF. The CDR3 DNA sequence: TGTGCCAGCTCACCCGGGACTAGCGGGTGGAATGAGCAGTTCTTC.

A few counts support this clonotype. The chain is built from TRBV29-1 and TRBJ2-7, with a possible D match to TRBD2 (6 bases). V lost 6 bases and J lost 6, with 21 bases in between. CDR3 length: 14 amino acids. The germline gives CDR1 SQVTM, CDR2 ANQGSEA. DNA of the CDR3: TGCAGCGTAGCAACACAAGGGACTCCGTCCGAGCAGTACTTC. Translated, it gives CSVATQGTPSEQYF.

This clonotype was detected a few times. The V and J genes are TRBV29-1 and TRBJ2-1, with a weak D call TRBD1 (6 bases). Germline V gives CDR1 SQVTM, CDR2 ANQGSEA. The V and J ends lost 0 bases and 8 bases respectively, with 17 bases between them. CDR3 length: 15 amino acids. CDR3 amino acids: CSVEDGQGFSDEQFF. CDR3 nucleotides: TGCAGCGTTGAAGATGGGCAGGGGTTCAGTGATGAGCAGTTCTTC.

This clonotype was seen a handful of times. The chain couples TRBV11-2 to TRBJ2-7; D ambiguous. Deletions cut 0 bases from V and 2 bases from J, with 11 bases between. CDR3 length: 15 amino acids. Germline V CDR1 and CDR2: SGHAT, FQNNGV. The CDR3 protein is CASSLDRQATYEQYF. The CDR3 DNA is TGTGCCAGCAGCTTAGATCGCCAGGCTACCTACGAGCAGTACTTC.

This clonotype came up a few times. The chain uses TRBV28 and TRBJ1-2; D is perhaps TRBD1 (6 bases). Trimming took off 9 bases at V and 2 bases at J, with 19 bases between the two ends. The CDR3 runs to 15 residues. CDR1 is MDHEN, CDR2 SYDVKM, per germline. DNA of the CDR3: TGTGCCAGTCTCGGGATTGCGGGGGGCAACTATGGCTACACCTTC. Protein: CASLGIAGGNYGYTF.

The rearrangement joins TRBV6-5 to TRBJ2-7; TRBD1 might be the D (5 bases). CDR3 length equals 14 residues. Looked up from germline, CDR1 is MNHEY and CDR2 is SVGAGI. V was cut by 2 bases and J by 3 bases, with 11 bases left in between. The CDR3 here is CASSYTSRDYEQYF. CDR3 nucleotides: TGTGCCAGCAGTTACACTTCCAGGGACTACGAGCAGTACTTC.

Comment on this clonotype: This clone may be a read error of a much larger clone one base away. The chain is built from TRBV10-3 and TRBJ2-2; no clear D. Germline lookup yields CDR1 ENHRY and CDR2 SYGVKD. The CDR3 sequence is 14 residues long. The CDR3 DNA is TGTGCCATCAGTGATGGTTTGAACGCCGGGGAGCTGTTTTTT. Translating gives CAISDGLNAGELFF.

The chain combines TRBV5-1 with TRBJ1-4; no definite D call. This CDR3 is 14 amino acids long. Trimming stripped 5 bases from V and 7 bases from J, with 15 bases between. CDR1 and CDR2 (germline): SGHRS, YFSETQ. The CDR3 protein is CASRVGSVPEKLFF. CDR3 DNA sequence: TGCGCCAGCAGAGTTGGGAGCGTACCTGAAAAACTGTTTTTT.

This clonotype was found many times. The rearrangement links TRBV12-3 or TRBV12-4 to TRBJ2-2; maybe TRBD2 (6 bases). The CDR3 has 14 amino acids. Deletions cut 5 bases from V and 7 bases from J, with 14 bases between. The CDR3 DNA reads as TGTGCCAGCAGTAAGGGACTGAGAGACGGGGAGCTGTTTTTT. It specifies CASSKGLRDGELFF.

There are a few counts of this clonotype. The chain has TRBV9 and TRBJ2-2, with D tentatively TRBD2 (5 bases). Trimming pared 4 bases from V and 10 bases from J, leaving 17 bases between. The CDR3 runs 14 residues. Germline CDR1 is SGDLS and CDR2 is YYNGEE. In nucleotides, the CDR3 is TGTGCCAGCAGCCCTCCTCCGGGAACCCAGGAGCTGTTTTTT. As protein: CASSPPPGTQELFF.

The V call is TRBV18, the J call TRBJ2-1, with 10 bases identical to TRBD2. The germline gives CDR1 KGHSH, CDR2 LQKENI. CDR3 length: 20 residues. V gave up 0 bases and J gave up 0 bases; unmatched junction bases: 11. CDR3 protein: CASSPPLAGALSSSYNEQFF. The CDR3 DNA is TGTGCCAGCTCACCACCCCTAGCGGGAGCACTTTCTAGCTCCTACAATGAGCAGTTCTTC.

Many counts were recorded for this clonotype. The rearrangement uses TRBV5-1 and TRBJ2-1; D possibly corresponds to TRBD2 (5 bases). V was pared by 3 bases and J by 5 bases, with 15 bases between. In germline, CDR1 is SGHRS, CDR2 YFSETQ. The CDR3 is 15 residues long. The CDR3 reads CASSWSPSSDNEQFF. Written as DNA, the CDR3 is TGCGCCAGCAGCTGGTCCCCGAGTAGCGACAATGAGCAGTTCTTC. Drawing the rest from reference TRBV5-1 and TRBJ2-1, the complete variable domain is KAGVTQTPRYLIKTRGQQVTLSCSPISGHRSVSWYQQTPGQGLQFLFEYFSETQRNKGNFPGRFSGRQFSNSRSEMNVSTLELGDSALYLCASSWSPSSDNEQFFGPGTRLTVL.

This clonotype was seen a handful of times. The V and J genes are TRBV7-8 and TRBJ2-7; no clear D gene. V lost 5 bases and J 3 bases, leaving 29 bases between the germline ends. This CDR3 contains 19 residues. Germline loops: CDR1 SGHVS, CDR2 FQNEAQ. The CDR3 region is CASSPSRIPGHRKDYEQYF. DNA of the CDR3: TGTGCCAGCAGCCCCTCACGAATCCCGGGTCACCGCAAGGACTACGAGCAGTACTTC.

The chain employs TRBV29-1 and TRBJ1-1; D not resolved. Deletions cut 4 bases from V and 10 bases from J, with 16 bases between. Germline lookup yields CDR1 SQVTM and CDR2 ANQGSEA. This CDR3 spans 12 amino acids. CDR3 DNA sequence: TGCAGCGTTGGATTCAGTGGGCAGAGAGCTTTCTTT. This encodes CSVGFSGQRAFF. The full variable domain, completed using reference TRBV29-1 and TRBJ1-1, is SAVISQKPSRDICQRGTSLTIQCQVDSQVTMMFWYRQQPGQSLTLIATANQGSEATYESGFVIDKFPISRPNLTFSTLTVSNMSPEDSSIYLCSVGFSGQRAFFGQGTRLTVV.

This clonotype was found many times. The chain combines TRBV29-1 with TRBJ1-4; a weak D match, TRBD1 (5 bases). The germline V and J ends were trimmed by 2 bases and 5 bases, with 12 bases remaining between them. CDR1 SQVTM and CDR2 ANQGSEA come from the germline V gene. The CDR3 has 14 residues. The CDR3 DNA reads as TGCAGCGTTGAAATTGGCAGGGCAAATGAAAAACTGTTTTTT. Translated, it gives CSVEIGRANEKLFF.